This note documents a single TCR beta chain sequence. The sample originates from a study of T cell responses to AZD1222 COVID-19 vaccine. The germline gives CDR1 SEHNR, CDR2 FQNEAQ (reference sequence). This CDR3 is built from 15 residues. V shed 8 bases, J shed 4 bases, and the junction held 10 bases outside the gene matches. Some clones are missing from TCRdb's copy, which holds only in-frame ones; the method was immunoSEQ multiplex PCR. The sample yields under 200,000 clones, 80% to 95% seen once. Sequencing used peripheral blood, obtained on day 0 of AZD1222 vaccination. The chain employs TRBV7-9 and TRBJ2-2; 7 bases map to TRBD1. This clonotype was obtained from an adult in good health. CDR3 DNA sequence: TGTGCCAGCGGGCCCACAGGGGCCCTCACCGGGGAGCTGTTTTTT. This encodes CASGPTGALTGELFF.